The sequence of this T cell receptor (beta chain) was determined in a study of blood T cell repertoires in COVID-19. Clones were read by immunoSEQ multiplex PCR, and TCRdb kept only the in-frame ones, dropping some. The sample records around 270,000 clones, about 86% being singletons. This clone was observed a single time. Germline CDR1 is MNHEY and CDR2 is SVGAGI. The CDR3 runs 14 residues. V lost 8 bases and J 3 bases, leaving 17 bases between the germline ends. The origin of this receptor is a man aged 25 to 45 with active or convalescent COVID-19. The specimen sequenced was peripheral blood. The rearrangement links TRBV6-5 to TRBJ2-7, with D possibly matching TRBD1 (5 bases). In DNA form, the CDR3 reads TGTGCCAGCCCTTTCCACGCCAGGGACTACGAGCAGTACTTC. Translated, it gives CASPFHARDYEQYF.